Reported below is one TCR beta chain. Its target is unknown. Germline loops: CDR1 LNHDA, CDR2 SQIVND (reference sequence). Trimming took 5 bases from V and 3 from J, leaving 14 bases between them. The length of the CDR3 is 15 residues. This record belongs to a study of T cell responses to AZD1222 COVID-19 vaccine. The protocol was immunoSEQ multiplex PCR, while the TCRdb copy is restricted to in-frame clones and leaves out a portion. The sample carries roughly 67,000 clones, approximately 88% recorded once. The study's findings and limits: Only after the peak T cell response were repertoires sampled. Spike-specific TCR breadth and depth were elevated following two AZD1222 doses.

This TCR was recovered from an adult in good health. The rearrangement joins TRBV19 to TRBJ1-5; TRBD1 is a possible D gene (6 bases). The sequenced sample was peripheral blood, obtained on day 0 of AZD1222 vaccination. The CDR3 DNA sequence: TGTGCCAGTAGTGCCCTGGACAGCTTCAATCAGCCCCAGCATTTT. The encoded protein is CASSALDSFNQPQHF.